This T cell receptor (beta chain) is drawn from a study of regulatory T cells in long-lasting Graves disease. This clonotype has only a few counts. CDR1 and CDR2 from the germline V gene are KGHSH and LQKENI. Trimming at V came to 4 bases and at J to 4 bases, leaving 4 bases not matched to a gene. The CDR3 sequence is 14 residues long. Specified time point: newly diagnosed GD, antithyroid drugs for less than 3 months. Scientists built the TCR library using RNA that was extracted from PBMCs. Investigators prepared the TCR beta libraries by applying iRepertoire HTBI primers and Arm-PCR of CDR3 regions. TCRdb re-derived calls from the multiplex PCR reads in MiXCR, one entry per CDR3 protein. The data show roughly 500,000 distinct CDR3 sequences, roughly 13% seen once. The same sample was also studied in work on T cells in Graves' hyperthyroidism and ophthalmopathy. From that second work: Researchers ran a first-round RT-PCR on the TCR CDR3 using the HTBI primer set. In the blood, most expanded thyroid clonotypes above 0.001 appeared as well.

The TCR originated in a man younger than 40 with Graves disease. The source material was peripheral blood mononuclear cells (PBMCs), sampled at new diagnosis, from a patient treated with antithyroid drugs. The rearrangement joins TRBV18 to TRBJ2-1; 7 positions agree with TRBD1. The CDR3 bases are TGTGCCAGCTCACTTGGACAGGATTACAATGAGCAGTTCTTC. Its protein product is CASSLGQDYNEQFF.